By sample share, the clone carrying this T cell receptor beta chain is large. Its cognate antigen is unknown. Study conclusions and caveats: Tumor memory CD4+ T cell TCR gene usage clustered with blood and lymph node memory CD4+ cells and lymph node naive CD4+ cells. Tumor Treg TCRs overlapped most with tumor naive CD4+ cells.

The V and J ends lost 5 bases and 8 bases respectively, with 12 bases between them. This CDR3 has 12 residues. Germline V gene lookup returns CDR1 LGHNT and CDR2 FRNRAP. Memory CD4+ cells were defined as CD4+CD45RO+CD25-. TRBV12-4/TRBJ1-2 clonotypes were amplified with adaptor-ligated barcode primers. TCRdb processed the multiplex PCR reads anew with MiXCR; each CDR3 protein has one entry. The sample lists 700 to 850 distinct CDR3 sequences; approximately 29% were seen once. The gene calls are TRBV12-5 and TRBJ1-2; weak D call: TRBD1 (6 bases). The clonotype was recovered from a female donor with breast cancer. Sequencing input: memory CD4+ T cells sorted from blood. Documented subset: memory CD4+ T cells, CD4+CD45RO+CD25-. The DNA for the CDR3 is TGTGCTAGTGGTACAGGGTTGCGGGGCTACACCTTC. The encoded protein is CASGTGLRGYTF.